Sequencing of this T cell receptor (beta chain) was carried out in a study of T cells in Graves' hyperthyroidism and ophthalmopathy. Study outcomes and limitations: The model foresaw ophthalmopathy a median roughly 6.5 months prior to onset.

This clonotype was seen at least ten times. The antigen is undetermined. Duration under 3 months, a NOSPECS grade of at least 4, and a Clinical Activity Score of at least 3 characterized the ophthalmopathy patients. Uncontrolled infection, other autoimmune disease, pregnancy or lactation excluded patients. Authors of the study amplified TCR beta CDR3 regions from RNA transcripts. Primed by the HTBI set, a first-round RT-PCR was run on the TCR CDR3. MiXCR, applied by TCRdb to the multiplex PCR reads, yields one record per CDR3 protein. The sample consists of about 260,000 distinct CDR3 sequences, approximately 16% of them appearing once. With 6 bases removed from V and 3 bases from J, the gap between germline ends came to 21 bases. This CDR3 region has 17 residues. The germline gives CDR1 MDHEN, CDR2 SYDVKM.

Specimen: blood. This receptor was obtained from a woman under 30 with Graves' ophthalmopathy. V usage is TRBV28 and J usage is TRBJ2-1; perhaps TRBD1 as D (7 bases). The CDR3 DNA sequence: TGTGCCAGCAGCACAGACAGGGACTTTGCCCGCTACAATGAGCAGTTCTTC. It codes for CASSTDRDFARYNEQFF.